This TCR beta chain was recovered during a study of T cell repertoires and leukemia-associated antigens. Study-level information: Each sample gave roughly 3 to 5.0 million effective reads.

TCRdb re-derived calls from the 5' RACE reads in MiXCR, one entry per CDR3 protein. The sample consists of roughly 10,000 distinct CDR3 sequences, less than 55% of them appearing once. Study-level findings and limits: Whether expanded clones are antigen-specific and functional remains untested. V, J, VDJ and CDR3 counts did not differ significantly among groups.

This clonotype was detected ten times or more. The antigen remains undetermined. One junction end disagrees with the germline gene, perhaps due to a read error. The source is a female donor in good health. Sequenced sample: CD3+ T cells sorted from blood and cultured.

The CDR3 DNA sequence: TGTGCCGGCAGTTTCCTAAGGAGCGCAGATACGCAGTATTTT. Translated, it gives CAGSFLRSADTQYF. V gene TRBV27 combines with J gene TRBJ2-3; D is unresolved. The germline V gene encodes CDR1 MNHEY and CDR2 SMNVEV (reference sequence). The CDR3 contains 14 residues.